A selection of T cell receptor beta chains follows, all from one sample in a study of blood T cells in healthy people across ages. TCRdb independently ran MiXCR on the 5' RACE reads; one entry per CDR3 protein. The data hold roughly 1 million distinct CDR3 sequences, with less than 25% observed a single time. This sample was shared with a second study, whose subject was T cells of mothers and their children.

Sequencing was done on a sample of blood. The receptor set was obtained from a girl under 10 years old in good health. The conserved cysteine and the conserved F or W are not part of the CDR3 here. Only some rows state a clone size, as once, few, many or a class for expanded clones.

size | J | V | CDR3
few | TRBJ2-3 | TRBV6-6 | ASRTSGGAGDTQY
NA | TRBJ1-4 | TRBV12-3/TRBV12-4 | ASNLGQSNEKLF
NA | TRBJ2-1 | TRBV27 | ASRDSGNQVQF
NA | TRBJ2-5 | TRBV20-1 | SARASARAQETQY
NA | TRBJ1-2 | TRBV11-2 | ASSRVGTPNYGYT
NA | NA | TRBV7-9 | ASTGTGPLDSYEQY
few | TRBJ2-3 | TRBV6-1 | ASSRDRVSDTQY
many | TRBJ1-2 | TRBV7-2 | ASSSLGGQGVYGYT
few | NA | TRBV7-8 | ASTALAGGGYNEQF
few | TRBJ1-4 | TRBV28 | ASSSPRQGATNEKLF
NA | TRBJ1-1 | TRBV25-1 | ASSELRDNTEAF
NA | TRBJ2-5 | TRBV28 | ASSLPRRLGETQY
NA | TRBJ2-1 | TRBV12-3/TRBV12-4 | ASSARQGANEQF
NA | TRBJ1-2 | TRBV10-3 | AISEPGGRNGYT
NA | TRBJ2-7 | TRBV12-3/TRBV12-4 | ASSLMRGPYEQY
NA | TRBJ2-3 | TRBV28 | ASSSHRTGVRADTQY
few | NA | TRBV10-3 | AISEGLAGYSEQF
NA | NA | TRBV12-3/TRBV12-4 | ASNGPREGYEQY
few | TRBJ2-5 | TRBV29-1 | SVEGDPPETQY
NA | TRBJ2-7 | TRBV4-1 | ASSQADRTSYEQY
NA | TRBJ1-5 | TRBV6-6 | ASSYVGDQPQH
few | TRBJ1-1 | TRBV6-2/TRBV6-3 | ASSYSRTVKEAF
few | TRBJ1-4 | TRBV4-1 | ASSQERTARRNEKLF
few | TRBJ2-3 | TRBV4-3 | ASSQDLQGSDTQY
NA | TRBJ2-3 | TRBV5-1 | ASSLGLARNTDTQY
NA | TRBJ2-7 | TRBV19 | ASSDWDRSYEQY
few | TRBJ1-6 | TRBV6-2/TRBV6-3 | ASRPIGQAGSPLH
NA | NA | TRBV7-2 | ASSLTELATETQY
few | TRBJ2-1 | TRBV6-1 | ASSEAGESVYSYNEQF
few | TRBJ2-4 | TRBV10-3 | AISEGLAKNIQY
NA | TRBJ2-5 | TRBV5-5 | ASSLAPKETQY
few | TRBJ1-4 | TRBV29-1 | SVKIRDELF
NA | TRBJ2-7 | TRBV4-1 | ASSPKQLSSYEQY
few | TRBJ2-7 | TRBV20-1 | SASGRKYEQY
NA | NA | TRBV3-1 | ASSQDGSGGLLGHNEQY
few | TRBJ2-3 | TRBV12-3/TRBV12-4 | ASSFSTTTDTQY
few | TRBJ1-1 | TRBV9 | ASSVGHSNTEAF
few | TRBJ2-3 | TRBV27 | AIRYADTQY
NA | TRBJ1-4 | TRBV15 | ATSRSFDRGFNEKLF
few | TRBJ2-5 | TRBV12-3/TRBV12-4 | ASSLDRGQQETQY
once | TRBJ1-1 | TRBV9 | ASSVSSGGSRHTEAF
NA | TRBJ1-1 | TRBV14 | AGSPVGAMNTEAF
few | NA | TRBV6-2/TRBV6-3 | ASSQYGSSYEQY
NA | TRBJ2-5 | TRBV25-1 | ASSELGTQY
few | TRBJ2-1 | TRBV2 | ASIPSGSYNEQF
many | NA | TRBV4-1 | ASSQGLAGDYEQY